These 17 T cell receptor beta chains came from one sample sequenced in a study of cytomegalovirus exposure and HLA in healthy donors. The PCR contained 60 Vbeta and 13 Jbeta primers. Assay: immunoSEQ multiplex PCR; the TCRdb copy retains only in-frame clones and omits some. The table shows more than 90,000 clones, with under 90% occurring only once. The specimen sequenced was PBMCs. The receptors stem from a woman between 70 and 85 years old in good health and CMV-seropositive.

V usage is TRBV7-3 and J usage is TRBJ2-1; 7 bases fit TRBD2. The germline CDR1 and CDR2 sequences are SGHTA and FQGTGA. The CDR3 consists of 15 residues. Unmatched junction bases numbered 5, after V lost 2 bases and J lost 4 bases. The CDR3, as DNA: TGTGCCAGCAGCTTATCAGCGGGGCCTTACAATGAGCAGTTCTTC. Protein sequence: CASSLSAGPYNEQFF. The full variable domain, its missing parts supplied by reference TRBV7-3 and TRBJ2-1, is GAGVSQTPSNKVTEKGKYVELRCDPISGHTALYWYRQSLGQGPEFLIYFQGTGAADDSGLPNDRFFAVRPEGSVSTLKIQRTERGDSAVYLCASSLSAGPYNEQFFGPGTRLTVL.

V and J are TRBV5-6 and TRBJ2-5, with TRBD1 identical over 9 bases. Germline CDR1 and CDR2: SGHDT and YYEEEE. CDR3 length equals 15 residues. V gave up 4 bases and J gave up 5 bases; unmatched junction bases: 9. The CDR3 spells CASSERDRAAETQYF. The CDR3 DNA follows: TGTGCCAGCAGCGAGCGGGACAGGGCCGCGGAGACCCAGTACTTC. The full variable domain, in which reference TRBV5-6 and TRBJ2-5 provide the parts outside the CDR3, is DAGVTQSPTHLIKTRGQQVTLRCSPKSGHDTVSWYQQALGQGPQFIFQYYEEEERQRGNFPDRFSGHQFPNYSSELNVNALLLGDSALYLCASSERDRAAETQYFGPGTRLLVL.

This sequence joins TRBV19 and TRBJ1-5; D remains unclear. Germline values: CDR1 LNHDA, CDR2 SQIVND (reference sequence). V lost 6 bases and J 0 bases, leaving 12 bases between the germline ends. CDR3 size: 15 residues. The CDR3 nucleotides are TGTGCCAGTAGGTGGATCGGGGTTAGCAATCAGCCCCAGCATTTT. This gives the protein CASRWIGVSNQPQHF.

This sequence joins TRBV5-4 and TRBJ2-2; 8 nucleotides line up with TRBD1. The CDR3 consists of 15 residues. V gave up 4 bases and J gave up 6 bases; unmatched junction bases: 8. Germline CDR1 reads SGHNT; CDR2 reads YYREEE (reference sequence). The DNA for the CDR3 is TGTGCCAGCAGCCTCGGACAGGGTATGGCCGGGGAGCTGTTTTTT. It encodes CASSLGQGMAGELFF.

J is TRBJ2-2 and V is TRBV7-3; 7 nucleotides align to TRBD1. The germline V gene encodes CDR1 SGHTA and CDR2 FQGTGA. J lost 1 base, V lost 2 bases, and 7 bases had no gene match. This CDR3 has 17 residues. The CDR3 sequence is CASSLSSAGGNTGELFF. The CDR3 region has the DNA TGTGCCAGCAGCTTATCTTCGGCAGGGGGGAACACCGGGGAGCTGTTTTTT.

This chain links TRBV5-1 with TRBJ1-1, with a weak D call TRBD1 (6 bases). The length of the CDR3 is 15 residues. In germline, CDR1 is SGHRS, CDR2 YFSETQ. Trimming took off 1 base at V and 8 bases at J, with 18 bases between the two ends. CDR3 nucleotides: TGCGCCAGCAGCTTGCCCGGGCGGGGGGCCCAGGAAGCTTTCTTT. It codes for CASSLPGRGAQEAFF.

The chain carries TRBV11-3 and TRBJ2-5; 7 bases line up with TRBD2. Germline V gives CDR1 SGHNT, CDR2 YENEEA. The CDR3 totals 14 residues. V was clipped by 1 base and J by 4 bases; unmatched bases: 3. CDR3 DNA: TGTGCCAGCAGCTTAGGGGGGGGGTTAGAGACCCAGTACTTC. Encoded protein: CASSLGGGLETQYF.

This chain links TRBV7-8 with TRBJ2-3, with D possibly being TRBD1 (6 bases). Looked up from germline, CDR1 is SGHVS and CDR2 is FQNEAQ. The CDR3 covers 16 residues. V was cut by 3 bases and J by 1 base, with 14 bases left in between. Written as DNA, the CDR3 is TGTGCCAGCAGCTTGGTCTTAGGGGGTGGCACAGATACGCAGTATTTT. Translating it yields CASSLVLGGGTDTQYF.

With regard to this clone: A read error may produce the germline difference seen at one junction end. The rearrangement uses TRBV11-2 and TRBJ2-1, with 9 bases identical to TRBD2. CDR3 size: 15 residues. Germline CDR1 is SGHAT and CDR2 is FQNNGV. The CDR3 sequence: CASSQTGTSYSEQFF. DNA of the CDR3: TGTGCCAGCAGCCAAACCGGGACTAGCTACAGTGAGCAGTTCTTC.

The chain carries TRBV19 and TRBJ2-2; possible D gene TRBD1, 7 bases. Germline V gives CDR1 LNHDA, CDR2 SQIVND (reference sequence). V dropped 0 bases and J dropped 7 bases, with 12 bases sitting between them. The CDR3 length is 15 residues. Here the CDR3 DNA reads TGTGCCAGTAGTATAGAAAACAGGGGAGGCGGGGAGCTGTTTTTT. It encodes CASSIENRGGGELFF.

Only one count was recorded for this clone. The chain has TRBV19 and TRBJ2-3, with 8 bases aligning to TRBD1. CDR1 is LNHDA, CDR2 SQIVND, per germline (reference sequence). The ends lost 4 bases at V and 0 bases at J; junction bases unmatched: 6. The CDR3 runs 16 residues. CDR3 DNA: TGTGCCAGTAGTAGGTGGACAGGGCCTAGCACAGATACGCAGTATTTT. It yields the protein CASSRWTGPSTDTQYF.

The chain joins TRBV5-5 to TRBJ2-3; D is possibly TRBD1 (6 bases). Germline CDR1 is SGHKS and CDR2 is YYEKEE (reference sequence). V was trimmed by 3 bases and J by 1 base, leaving 9 bases between them. This CDR3 region has 14 residues. The CDR3 loop reads CASSSQGGTDTQYF. The CDR3 region has the DNA TGTGCCAGCAGCTCACAGGGAGGCACAGATACGCAGTATTTT.

V gene TRBV10-3 combines with J gene TRBJ2-1, with 9 nucleotides matching TRBD2. Trimming took 3 bases from V and 1 from J; bases not matched to a gene: 7. The CDR3 has 17 residues. Germline V gives CDR1 ENHRY, CDR2 SYGVKD. The CDR3 loop is CAISDLLSGSSYNEQFF. The CDR3 bases are TGTGCCATCAGTGACCTACTTAGCGGGAGTTCCTACAATGAGCAGTTCTTC.

The J gene is TRBJ2-7, the V gene TRBV19, with 14 bases matching TRBD2. Germline loops: CDR1 LNHDA, CDR2 SQIVND (reference sequence). The CDR3 consists of 15 residues. J lost 3 bases, V lost 3 bases, and 1 base had no gene match. The CDR3 nucleotides read TGTGCCAGTAGTATCGGGACTAGCGGGAGCTACGAGCAGTACTTC. This sequence encodes CASSIGTSGSYEQYF.

The V gene is TRBV11-3, the J gene TRBJ2-3; D is unresolved. V was shortened by 5 bases and J by 0 bases, with 9 bases between the two germline ends. Germline V gene lookup returns CDR1 SGHNT and CDR2 YENEEA. The CDR3 runs 14 residues. CDR3 protein: CASSPKTSTDTQYF. Written as DNA, the CDR3 is TGTGCCAGCAGCCCTAAGACAAGCACAGATACGCAGTATTTT.

This chain uses TRBV5-6 with TRBJ2-7; 9 nucleotides match TRBD2. The germline V gene encodes CDR1 SGHDT and CDR2 YYEEEE. There are 14 residues in the CDR3. J gave up 7 bases and V 1 base, and 6 bases lay outside the gene matches. The CDR3 protein is CASSLIAGVREQYF. The CDR3 coding sequence is TGTGCCAGCAGCTTGATAGCGGGAGTAAGAGAGCAGTACTTC.

The V call is TRBV7-3, the J call TRBJ2-2; 9 bases match TRBD2. The V segment lost 4 bases and the J segment 4 bases; nucleotides outside the gene matches: 4. CDR1 is SGHTA, CDR2 FQGTGA, per germline. The CDR3 runs 15 residues. DNA for the CDR3: TGTGCCAGCAGCTCCTTAGCGGGAGTCACCGGGGAGCTGTTTTTT. Translation gives CASSSLAGVTGELFF.